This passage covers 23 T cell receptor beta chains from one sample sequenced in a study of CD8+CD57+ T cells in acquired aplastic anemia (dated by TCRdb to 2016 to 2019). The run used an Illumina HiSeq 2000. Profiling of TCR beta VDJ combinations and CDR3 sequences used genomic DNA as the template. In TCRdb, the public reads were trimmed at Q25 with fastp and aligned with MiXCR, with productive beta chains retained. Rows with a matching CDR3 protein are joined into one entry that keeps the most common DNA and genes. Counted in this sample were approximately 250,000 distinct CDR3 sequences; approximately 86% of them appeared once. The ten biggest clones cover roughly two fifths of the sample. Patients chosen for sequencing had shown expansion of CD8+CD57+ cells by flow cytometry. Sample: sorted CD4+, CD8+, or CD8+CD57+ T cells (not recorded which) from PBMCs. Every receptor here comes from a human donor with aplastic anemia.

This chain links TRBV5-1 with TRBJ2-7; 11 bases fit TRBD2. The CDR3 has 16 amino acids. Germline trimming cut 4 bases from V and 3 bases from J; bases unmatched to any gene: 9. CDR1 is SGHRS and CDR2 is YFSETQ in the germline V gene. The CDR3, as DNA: TGCGCCAGCAGCATCTCACTAGCGGGGGCCAGCTACGAGCAGTACTTC. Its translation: CASSISLAGASYEQYF.

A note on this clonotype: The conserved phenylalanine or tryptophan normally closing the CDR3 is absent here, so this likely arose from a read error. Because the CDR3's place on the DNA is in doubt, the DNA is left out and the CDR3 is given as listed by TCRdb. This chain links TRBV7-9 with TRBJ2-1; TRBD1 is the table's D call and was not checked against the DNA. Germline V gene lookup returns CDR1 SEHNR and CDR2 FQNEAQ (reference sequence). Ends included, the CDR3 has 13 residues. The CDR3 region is CASSLERDGVVYG.

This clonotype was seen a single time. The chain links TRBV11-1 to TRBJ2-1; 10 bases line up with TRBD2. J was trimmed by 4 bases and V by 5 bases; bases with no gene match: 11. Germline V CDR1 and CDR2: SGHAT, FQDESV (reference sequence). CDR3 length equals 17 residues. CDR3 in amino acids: CASSTPLAGATYNEQFF. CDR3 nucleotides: TGTGCCAGCAGCACTCCCCTAGCGGGGGCTACTTACAATGAGCAGTTCTTC.

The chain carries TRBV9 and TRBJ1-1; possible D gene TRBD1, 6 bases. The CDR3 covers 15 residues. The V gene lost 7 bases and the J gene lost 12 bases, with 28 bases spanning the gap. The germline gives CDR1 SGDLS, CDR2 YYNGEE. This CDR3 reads CASGVGGTDTQYSFF. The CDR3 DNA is TGTGCCAGCGGGGTCGGGGGCACAGATACGCAGTATTCTTTCTTT. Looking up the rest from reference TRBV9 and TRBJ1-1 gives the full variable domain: DSGVTQTPKHLITATGQRVTLRCSPRSGDLSVYWYQQSLDQGLQFLIQYYNGEERAKGNILERFSAQQFPDLHSELNLSSLELGDSALYFCASGVGGTDTQYSFFGQGTRLTVV.

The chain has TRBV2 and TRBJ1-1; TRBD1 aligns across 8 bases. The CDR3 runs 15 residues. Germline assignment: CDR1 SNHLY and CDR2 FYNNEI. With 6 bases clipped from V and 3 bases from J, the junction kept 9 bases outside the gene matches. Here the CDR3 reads CASSDGLTGDTEAFF. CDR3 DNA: TGTGCCAGCAGCGATGGTCTGACAGGGGACACTGAAGCTTTCTTT.

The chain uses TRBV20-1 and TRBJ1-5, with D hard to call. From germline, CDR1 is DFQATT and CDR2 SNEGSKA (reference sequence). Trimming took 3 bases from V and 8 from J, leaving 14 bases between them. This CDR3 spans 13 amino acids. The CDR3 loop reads CSARRVNTEPQHF. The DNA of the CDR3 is TGCAGTGCTAGGAGGGTCAATACCGAGCCCCAGCATTTT.

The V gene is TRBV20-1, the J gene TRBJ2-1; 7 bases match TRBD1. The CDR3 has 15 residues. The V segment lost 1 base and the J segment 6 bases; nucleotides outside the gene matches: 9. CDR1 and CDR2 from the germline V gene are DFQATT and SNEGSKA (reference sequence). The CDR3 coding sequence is TGCAGTGCTAGAGGGAACAGGGGAATCTGCAATGAGCAGTTCTTC. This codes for CSARGNRGICNEQFF.

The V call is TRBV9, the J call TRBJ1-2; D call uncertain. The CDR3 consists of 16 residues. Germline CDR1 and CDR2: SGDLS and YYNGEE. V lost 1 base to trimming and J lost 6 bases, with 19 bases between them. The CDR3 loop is CASSVYQNSYNDGYTF. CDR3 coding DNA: TGTGCCAGCAGCGTATACCAGAACTCCTACAATGATGGCTACACCTTC. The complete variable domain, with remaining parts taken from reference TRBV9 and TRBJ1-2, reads DSGVTQTPKHLITATGQRVTLRCSPRSGDLSVYWYQQSLDQGLQFLIQYYNGEERAKGNILERFSAQQFPDLHSELNLSSLELGDSALYFCASSVYQNSYNDGYTFGSGTRLTVV.

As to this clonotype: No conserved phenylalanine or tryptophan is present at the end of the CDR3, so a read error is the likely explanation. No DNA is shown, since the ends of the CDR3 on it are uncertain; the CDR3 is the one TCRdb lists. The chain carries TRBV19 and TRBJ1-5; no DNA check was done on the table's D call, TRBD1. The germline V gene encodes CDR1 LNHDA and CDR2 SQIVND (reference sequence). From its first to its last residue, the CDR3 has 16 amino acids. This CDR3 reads CASSGTGTSSNEQFFV.

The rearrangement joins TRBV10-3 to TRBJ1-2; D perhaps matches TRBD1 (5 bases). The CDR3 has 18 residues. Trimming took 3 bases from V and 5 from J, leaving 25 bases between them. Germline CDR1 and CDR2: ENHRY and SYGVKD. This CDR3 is CAISDSGTPMLRGYGYTF. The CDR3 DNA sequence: TGTGCCATCAGTGACTCCGGGACCCCGATGCTAAGAGGATATGGCTACACCTTC.

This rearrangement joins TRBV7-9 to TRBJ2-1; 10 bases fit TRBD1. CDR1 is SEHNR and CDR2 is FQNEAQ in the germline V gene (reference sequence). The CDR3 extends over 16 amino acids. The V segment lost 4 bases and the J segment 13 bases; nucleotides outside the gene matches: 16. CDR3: CASSSGGDRGEYGQFF. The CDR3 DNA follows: TGTGCCAGCAGCTCAGGGGGGGACAGGGGTGAGTATGGCCAGTTCTTC.

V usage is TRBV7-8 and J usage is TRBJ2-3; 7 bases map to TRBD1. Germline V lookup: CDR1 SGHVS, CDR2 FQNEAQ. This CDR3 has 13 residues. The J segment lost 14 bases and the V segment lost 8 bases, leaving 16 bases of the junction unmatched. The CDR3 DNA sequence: TGTGCCAGCGGGGAAGGGGGCGGAGCCGCGACGTATTTT. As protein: CASGEGGGAATYF.

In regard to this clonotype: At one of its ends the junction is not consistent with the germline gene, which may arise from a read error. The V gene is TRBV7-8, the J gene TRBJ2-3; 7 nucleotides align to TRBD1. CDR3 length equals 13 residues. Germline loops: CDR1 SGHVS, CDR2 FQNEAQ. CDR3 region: CASRVGGADDTHF. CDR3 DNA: TGTGCCAGCAGGGTAGGGGGCGCAGATGATACGCATTTT. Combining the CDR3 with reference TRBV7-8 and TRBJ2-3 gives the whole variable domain GAGVSQSPRYKVAKRGQDVALRCDPISGHVSLFWYQQALGQGPEFLTYFQNEAQLDKSGLPSDRFFAERPEGSVSTLKIQRTQQEDSAVYLCASRVGGADDTHFGPGTRLTVL.

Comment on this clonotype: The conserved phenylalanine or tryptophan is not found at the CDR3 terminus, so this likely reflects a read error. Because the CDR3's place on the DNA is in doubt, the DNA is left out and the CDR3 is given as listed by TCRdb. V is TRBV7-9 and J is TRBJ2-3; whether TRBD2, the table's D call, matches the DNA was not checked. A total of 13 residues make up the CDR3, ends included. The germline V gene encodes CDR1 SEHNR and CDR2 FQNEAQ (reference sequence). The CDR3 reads CASSFQRSGGKDE.

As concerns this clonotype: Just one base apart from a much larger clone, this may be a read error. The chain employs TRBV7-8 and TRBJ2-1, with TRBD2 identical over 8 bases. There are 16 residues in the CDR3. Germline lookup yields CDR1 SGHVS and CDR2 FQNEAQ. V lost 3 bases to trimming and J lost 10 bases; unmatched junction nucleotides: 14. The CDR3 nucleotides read TGTGCCAGCAGCTTTGCGGGAGGTCCCGATACGCAGGAGCAGTTCTTC. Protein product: CASSFAGGPDTQEQFF.

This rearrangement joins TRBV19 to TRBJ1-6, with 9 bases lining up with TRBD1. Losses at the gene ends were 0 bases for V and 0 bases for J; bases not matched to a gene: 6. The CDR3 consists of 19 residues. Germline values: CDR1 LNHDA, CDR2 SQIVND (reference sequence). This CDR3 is CASSIDLQGASSYNSPLHF. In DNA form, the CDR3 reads TGTGCCAGTAGTATAGATTTACAGGGGGCGAGCTCCTATAATTCACCCCTCCACTTT.

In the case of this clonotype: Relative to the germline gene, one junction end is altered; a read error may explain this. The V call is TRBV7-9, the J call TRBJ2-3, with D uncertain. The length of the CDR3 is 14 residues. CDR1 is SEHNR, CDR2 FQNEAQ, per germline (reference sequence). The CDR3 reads CASSSAWTRSYNEF. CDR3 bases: TGTGCCAGCAGCTCAGCGTGGACGCGCTCCTACAATGAGTTT.

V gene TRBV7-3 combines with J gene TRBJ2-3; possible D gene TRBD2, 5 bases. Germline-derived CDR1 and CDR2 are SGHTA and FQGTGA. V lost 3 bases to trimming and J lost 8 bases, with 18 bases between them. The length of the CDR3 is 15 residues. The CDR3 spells CASSLARGRGATQYF. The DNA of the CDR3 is TGTGCCAGCAGCTTGGCGAGAGGGCGCGGTGCTACGCAGTATTTT.

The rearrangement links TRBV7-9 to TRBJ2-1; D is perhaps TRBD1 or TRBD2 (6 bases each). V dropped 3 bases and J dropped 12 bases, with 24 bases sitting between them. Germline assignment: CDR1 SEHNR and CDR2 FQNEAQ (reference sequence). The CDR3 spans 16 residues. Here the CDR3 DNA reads TGTGCCAGCAGCTTTCCAAGCAGAGGGGGGAGCGATGCGCAGTTCTTC. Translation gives CASSFPSRGGSDAQFF. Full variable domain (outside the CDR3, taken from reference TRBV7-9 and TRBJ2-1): DTGVSQNPRHKITKRGQNVTFRCDPISEHNRLYWYRQTLGQGPEFLTYFQNEAQLEKSRLLSDRFSAERPKGSFSTLEIQRTEQGDSAMYLCASSFPSRGGSDAQFFGPGTRLTVL.

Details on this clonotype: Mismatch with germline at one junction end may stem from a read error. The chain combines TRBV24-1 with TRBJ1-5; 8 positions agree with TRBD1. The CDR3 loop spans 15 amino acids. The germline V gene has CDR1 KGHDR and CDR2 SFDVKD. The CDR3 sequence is CAASQTGVANQPQHF. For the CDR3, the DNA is TGTGCCGCCAGTCAGACAGGGGTCGCCAATCAGCCCCAGCATTTT.

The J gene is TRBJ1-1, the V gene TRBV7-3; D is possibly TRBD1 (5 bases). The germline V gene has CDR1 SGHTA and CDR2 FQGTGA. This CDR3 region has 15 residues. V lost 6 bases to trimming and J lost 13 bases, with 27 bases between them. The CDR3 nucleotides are TGTGCCAGCAGTTCTAGCGGGACTTGGGGAGATGACCATTTCTTT. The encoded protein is CASSSSGTWGDDHFF.

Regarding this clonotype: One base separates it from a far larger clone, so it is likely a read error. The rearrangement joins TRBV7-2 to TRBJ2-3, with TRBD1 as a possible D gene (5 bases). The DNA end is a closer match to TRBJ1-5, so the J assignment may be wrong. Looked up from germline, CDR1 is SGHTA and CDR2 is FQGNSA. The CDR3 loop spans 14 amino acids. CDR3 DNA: TGTGCCAGCAGCTTAGCGGGGACTCCCGATACGCAGCATTTT. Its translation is CASSLAGTPDTQHF.

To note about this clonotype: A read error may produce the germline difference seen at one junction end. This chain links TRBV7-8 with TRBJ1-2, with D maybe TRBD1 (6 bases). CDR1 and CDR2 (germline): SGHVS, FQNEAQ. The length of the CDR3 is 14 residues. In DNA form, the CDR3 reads TGTGCCACCAGTCTTGGACTAGCGGGAGGGGGGCAGTATTTC. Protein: CATSLGLAGGGQYF.